This T cell receptor beta chain emerged from a study of CD8+ T cells in alopecia areata. Study results and limitations: With patients, TCR sharing proved less clear than in mice, a difference possibly related to HLA. In lesional scalp, particularly from alopecia totalis/universalis, clonality was higher than in normal scalp.

The germline gives CDR1 SEHNR, CDR2 FQNEAQ (reference sequence). The CDR3 spans 15 residues. Losses at the gene ends were 4 bases for V and 4 bases for J; bases not matched to a gene: 8. This clone has a handful of counts. Its target is unknown. In each case, RNA was isolated and then reverse transcribed into cDNA as the sequencing template. Clones were sequenced by immunoSEQ multiplex PCR, and TCRdb holds only the in-frame ones, with some missing. The data contain around 150,000 clones, roughly 60% of them singletons. CD4+ and CD8+ T cells were sorted from PBMCs. Sequenced sample: CD8+ T cells sorted from blood. The sequence was collected from a human donor in good health. This chain connects TRBV7-9 to TRBJ1-1; 8 nucleotides agree with TRBD1. CDR3 sequence: CASSSGTGGGTEAFF. The CDR3, as DNA: TGTGCCAGCAGCTCGGGGACAGGTGGCGGCACTGAAGCTTTCTTT. Combining the CDR3 with reference TRBV7-9 and TRBJ1-1 gives the whole variable domain DTGVSQNPRHKITKRGQNVTFRCDPISEHNRLYWYRQTLGQGPEFLTYFQNEAQLEKSRLLSDRFSAERPKGSFSTLEIQRTEQGDSAMYLCASSSGTGGGTEAFFGQGTRLTVV.